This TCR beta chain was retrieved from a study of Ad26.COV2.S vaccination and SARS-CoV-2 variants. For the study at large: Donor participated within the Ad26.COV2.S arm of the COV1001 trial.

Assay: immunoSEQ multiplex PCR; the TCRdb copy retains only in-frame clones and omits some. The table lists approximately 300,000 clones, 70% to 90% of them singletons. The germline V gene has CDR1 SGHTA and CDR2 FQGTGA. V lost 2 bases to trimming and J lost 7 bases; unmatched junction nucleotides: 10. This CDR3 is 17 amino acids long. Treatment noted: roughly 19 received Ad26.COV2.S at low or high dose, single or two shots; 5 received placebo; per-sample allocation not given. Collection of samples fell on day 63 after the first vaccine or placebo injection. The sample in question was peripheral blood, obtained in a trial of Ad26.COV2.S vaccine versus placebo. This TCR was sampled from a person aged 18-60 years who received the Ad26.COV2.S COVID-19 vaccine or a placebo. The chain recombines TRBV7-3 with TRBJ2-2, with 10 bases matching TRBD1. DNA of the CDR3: TGTGCCAGCAGCTTATGGGGACAGGGGAAGAAGGGCGGGGAGCTGTTTTTT. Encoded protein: CASSLWGQGKKGGELFF.